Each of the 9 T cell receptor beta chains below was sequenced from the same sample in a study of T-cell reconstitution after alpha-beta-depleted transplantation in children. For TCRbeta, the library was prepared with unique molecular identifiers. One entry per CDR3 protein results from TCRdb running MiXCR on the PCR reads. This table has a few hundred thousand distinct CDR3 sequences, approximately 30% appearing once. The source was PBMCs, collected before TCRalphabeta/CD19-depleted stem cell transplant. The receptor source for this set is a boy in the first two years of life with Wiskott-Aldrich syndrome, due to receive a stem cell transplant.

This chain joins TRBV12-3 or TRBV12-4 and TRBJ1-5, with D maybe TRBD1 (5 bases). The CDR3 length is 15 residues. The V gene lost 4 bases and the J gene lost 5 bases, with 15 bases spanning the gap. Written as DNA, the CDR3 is TGTGCCAGCAGTTACAGGTCCTCAACGTATCAGCCCCAGCATTTT. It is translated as CASSYRSSTYQPQHF.

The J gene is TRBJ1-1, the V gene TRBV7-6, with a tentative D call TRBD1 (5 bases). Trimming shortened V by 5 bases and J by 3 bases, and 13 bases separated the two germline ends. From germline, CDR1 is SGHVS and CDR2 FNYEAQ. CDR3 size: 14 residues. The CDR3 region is CASSPGGLDTEAFF. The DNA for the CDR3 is TGTGCCAGCAGCCCCGGGGGGTTGGACACTGAAGCTTTCTTT. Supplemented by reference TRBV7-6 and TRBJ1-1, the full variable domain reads GAGVSQSPRYKVTKRGQDVALRCDPISGHVSLYWYRQALGQGPEFLTYFNYEAQQDKSGLPNDRFSAERPEGSISTLTIQRTEQRDSAMYRCASSPGGLDTEAFFGQGTRLTVV.

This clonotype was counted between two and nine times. The CDR3 region has the DNA TGCAGTGCTGGCGGGACAGGGGATGAAAAACTGTTTTTT. Its protein is CSAGGTGDEKLFF. The gene calls are TRBV20-1 and TRBJ1-4; TRBD1 agrees at 10 bases. CDR1 is DFQATT, CDR2 SNEGSKA, per germline (reference sequence). The CDR3 is made up of 13 amino acids. V was pared by 5 bases and J by 6 bases, with 3 bases of the junction left unmatched.

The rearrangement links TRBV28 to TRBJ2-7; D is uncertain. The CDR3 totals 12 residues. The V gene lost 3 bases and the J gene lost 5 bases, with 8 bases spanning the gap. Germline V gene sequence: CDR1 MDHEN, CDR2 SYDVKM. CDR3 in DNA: TGTGCCAGCAGTTTCGGCTTTAACGAGCAGTACTTC. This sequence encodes CASSFGFNEQYF.

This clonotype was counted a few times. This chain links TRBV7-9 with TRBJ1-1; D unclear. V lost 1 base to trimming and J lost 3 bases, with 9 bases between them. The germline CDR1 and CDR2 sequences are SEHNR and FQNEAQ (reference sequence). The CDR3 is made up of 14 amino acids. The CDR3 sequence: CASSLVNGDTEAFF. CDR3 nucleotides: TGTGCCAGCAGCTTAGTTAACGGTGACACTGAAGCTTTCTTT.

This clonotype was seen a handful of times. The DNA for the CDR3 is TGTGCCAGCAGTTTAGCGGGGAGTGGTGAGCAGTTCTTC. Protein sequence: CASSLAGSGEQFF. The chain joins TRBV12-3 or TRBV12-4 to TRBJ2-1, with TRBD2 as a possible D gene (5 bases). The V gene lost 0 bases and the J gene lost 9 bases, with 9 bases spanning the gap. The CDR3 is made up of 13 amino acids.

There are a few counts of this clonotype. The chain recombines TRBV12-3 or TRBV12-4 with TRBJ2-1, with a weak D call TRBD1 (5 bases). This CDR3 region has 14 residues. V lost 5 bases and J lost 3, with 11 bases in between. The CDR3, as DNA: TGTGCCAGCAGTAGACAGTCGTACTACAATGAGCAGTTCTTC. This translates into CASSRQSYYNEQFF.

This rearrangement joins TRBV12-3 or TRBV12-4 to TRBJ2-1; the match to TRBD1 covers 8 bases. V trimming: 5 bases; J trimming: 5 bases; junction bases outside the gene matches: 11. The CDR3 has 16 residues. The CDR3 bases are TGTGCCAGCAGTCCAAGGACAGGGAAATCTAACAATGAGCAGTTCTTC. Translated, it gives CASSPRTGKSNNEQFF.

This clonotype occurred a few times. The DNA of the CDR3 is TGTGCCAGCAGCGGCTTGCTGCGGACAGGCCAGTTCACGTTTTACGAGCAGTACTTC. This sequence encodes CASSGLLRTGQFTFYEQYF. The V and J genes are TRBV12-3 or TRBV12-4 and TRBJ2-7; 7 bases are a match to TRBD1. Unmatched junction bases numbered 24, after V lost 6 bases and J lost 4 bases. CDR3 length: 19 residues.